This TCR beta chain was identified in a study of blood T cell repertoires in COVID-19. Study in general: Donors in the United States, Italy and Spain gave samples during acute or convalescent COVID-19.

The trim removed 1 base at V and 5 bases at J, leaving 6 bases unmatched. The CDR3 extends over 15 amino acids. Germline V gives CDR1 LGHNA, CDR2 YNFKEQ. Libraries were prepared by immunoSEQ multiplex PCR; TCRdb keeps only in-frame clonotypes and omits some of them. The sample contains around 170,000 clones, approximately 80% of which appear only once. This TCR came from a woman older than 75 with acute or convalescent COVID-19. This sequence joins TRBV4-2 and TRBJ1-2, with 8 bases identical to TRBD1. The sample was peripheral blood. The CDR3 sequence is CASSQGNYRGYGYTF. The CDR3 DNA reads TGTGCCAGCAGCCAAGGAAATTACAGGGGGTATGGCTACACCTTC.